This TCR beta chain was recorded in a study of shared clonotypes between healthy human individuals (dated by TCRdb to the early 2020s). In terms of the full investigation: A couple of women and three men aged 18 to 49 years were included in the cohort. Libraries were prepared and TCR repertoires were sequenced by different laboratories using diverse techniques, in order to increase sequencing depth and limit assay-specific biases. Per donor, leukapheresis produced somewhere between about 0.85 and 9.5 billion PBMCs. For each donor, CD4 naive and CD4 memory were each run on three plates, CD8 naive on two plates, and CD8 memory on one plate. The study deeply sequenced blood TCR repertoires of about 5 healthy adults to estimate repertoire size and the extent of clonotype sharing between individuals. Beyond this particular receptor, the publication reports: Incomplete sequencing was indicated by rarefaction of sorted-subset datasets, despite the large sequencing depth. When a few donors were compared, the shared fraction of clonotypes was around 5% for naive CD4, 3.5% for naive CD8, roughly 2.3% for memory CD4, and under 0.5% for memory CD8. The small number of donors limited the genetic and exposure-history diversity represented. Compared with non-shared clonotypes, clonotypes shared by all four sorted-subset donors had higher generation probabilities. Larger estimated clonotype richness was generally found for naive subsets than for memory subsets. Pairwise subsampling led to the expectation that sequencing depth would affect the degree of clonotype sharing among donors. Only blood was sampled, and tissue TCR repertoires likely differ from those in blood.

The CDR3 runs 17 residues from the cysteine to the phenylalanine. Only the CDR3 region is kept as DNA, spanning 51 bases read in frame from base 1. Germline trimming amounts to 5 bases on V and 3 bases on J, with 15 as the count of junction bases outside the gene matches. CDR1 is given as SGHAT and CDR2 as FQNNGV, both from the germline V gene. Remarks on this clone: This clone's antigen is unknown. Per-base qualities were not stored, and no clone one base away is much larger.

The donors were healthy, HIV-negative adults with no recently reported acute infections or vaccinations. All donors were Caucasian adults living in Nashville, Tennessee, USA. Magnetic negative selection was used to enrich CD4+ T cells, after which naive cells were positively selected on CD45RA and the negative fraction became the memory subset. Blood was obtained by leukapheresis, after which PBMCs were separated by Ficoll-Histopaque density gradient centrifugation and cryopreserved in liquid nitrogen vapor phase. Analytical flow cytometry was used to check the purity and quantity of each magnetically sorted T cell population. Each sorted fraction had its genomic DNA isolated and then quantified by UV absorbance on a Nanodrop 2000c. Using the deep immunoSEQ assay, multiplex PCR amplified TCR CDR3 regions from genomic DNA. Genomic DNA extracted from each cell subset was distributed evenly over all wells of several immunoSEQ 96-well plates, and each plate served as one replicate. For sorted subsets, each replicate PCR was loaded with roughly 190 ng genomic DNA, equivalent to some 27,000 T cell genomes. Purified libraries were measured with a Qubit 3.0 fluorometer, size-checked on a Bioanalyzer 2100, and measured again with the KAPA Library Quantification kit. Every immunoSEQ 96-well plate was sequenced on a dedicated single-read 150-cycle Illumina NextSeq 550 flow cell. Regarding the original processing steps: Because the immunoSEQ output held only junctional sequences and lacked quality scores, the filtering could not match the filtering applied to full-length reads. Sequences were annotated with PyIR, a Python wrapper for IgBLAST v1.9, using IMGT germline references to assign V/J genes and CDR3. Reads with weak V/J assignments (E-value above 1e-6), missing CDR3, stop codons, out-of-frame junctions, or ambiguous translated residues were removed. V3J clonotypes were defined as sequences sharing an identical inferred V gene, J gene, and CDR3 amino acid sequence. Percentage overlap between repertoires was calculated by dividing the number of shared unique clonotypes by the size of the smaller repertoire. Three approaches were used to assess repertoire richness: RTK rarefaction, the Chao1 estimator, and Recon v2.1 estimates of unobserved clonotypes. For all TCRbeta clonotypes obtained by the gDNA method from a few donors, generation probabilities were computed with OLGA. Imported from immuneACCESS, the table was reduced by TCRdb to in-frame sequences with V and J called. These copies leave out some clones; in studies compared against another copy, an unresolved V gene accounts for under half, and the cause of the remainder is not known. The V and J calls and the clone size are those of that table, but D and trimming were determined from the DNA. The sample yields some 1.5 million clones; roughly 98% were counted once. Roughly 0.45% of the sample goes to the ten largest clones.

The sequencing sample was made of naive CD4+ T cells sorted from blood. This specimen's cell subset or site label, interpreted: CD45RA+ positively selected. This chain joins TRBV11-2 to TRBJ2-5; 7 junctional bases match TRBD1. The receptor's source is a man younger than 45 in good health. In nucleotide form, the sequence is TGTGCCAGCAGCCGTAAGAGGGGGCCCCGGTTTAAAGAGACCCAGTACTTC. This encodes CASSRKRGPRFKETQYF.